These 25 T cell receptor beta chains share one sample of origin, sequenced in a study of cytomegalovirus exposure and HLA in healthy donors. The PCR was carried out with 60 Vbeta primers and 13 Jbeta primers. Clones were sequenced by immunoSEQ multiplex PCR, and TCRdb holds only the in-frame ones, with some missing. The table has 180,000 or so clones, approximately 9.5% seen once. The sequenced sample was PBMCs. All receptors come from a woman in her 30s in good health and CMV-seropositive.

V gene TRBV2 combines with J gene TRBJ2-3; 10 nucleotides match TRBD1. The CDR3 sequence is 16 residues long. Germline V CDR1 and CDR2: SNHLY, FYNNEI. The junction had 8 bases not matched to a gene; V was cut back by 0 bases and J by 8 bases. CDR3 loop: CASSEAGGTGVGTQYF. In DNA, the CDR3 is TGTGCCAGCAGTGAAGCAGGTGGGACAGGGGTTGGTACGCAGTATTTT.

This clone was counted between two and nine times. This chain links TRBV5-1 with TRBJ2-5, with 9 bases that match TRBD1. CDR1 and CDR2 (germline): SGHRS, YFSETQ. CDR3 length equals 15 residues. With 4 bases clipped from V and 5 bases from J, the junction kept 9 bases outside the gene matches. CDR3 sequence reads: CASSPDRGHWETQYF. The CDR3 nucleotides are TGCGCCAGCAGCCCGGACAGGGGCCATTGGGAGACCCAGTACTTC.

This chain uses TRBV7-6 with TRBJ2-7; TRBD2 is a possible D gene (6 bases). The CDR3 spans 15 residues. Trimming cost V 5 bases and J 4 bases, with 18 bases left between them. The germline gives CDR1 SGHVS, CDR2 FNYEAQ. CDR3 sequence (DNA): TGTGCCAGCAGCCCCCGTGGTGGCGGGATTTACGAGCAGTACTTC. It encodes CASSPRGGGIYEQYF.

This chain links TRBV7-9 with TRBJ2-2; D is unclear. The CDR3 spans 17 residues. The germline V gene has CDR1 SEHNR and CDR2 FQNEAQ (reference sequence). The V gene lost 1 base and the J gene lost 4 bases, with 16 bases spanning the gap. The CDR3 sequence: CASSLGMERVGTGELFF. The DNA of the CDR3 is TGTGCCAGCAGCTTAGGAATGGAACGGGTCGGCACCGGGGAGCTGTTTTTT.

This clone has just a few counts. The chain uses TRBV13 and TRBJ1-4; no firm D call. The germline gives CDR1 PRHDT, CDR2 FYEKMQ (reference sequence). V lost 1 base and J lost 4, with 13 bases in between. This CDR3 contains 16 residues. The CDR3 DNA reads as TGTGCCAGCAGCTTAGCCCGCGAGATCGGTAATGAAAAACTGTTTTTT. Translation: CASSLAREIGNEKLFF.

J is TRBJ2-5 and V is TRBV10-3, with TRBD2 matching over 9 bases. CDR1 ENHRY and CDR2 SYGVKD come from the germline V gene. V was clipped by 4 bases and J by 4 bases; unmatched bases: 4. This CDR3 is 14 amino acids long. CDR3: CAISGRREGETQYF. The CDR3 region has the DNA TGTGCCATCAGTGGGCGGCGGGAGGGAGAGACCCAGTACTTC.

A few counts support this clone. This CDR3 is CASSFDFIGKNIQYF. The CDR3 nucleotides read TGTGCCAGCAGCTTCGACTTTATTGGGAAAAACATTCAGTACTTC. The gene calls are TRBV7-9 and TRBJ2-4; D remains ambiguous. Germline loops: CDR1 SEHNR, CDR2 FQNEAQ (reference sequence). V was shortened by 3 bases and J by 4 bases, with 13 bases between the two germline ends. This CDR3 spans 15 amino acids.

This clone was observed a few times. The chain carries TRBV5-1 and TRBJ2-7, with D unresolved. The CDR3 is 12 residues long. CDR1 and CDR2 from the germline V gene are SGHRS and YFSETQ. The ends were cut back, 4 bases at V and 0 bases at J, with 5 bases in the middle. CDR3 residues: CASSIDSYEQYF. DNA of the CDR3: TGCGCCAGCAGCATAGACTCCTACGAGCAGTACTTC.

This clone has only a few counts. The rearrangement joins TRBV27 to TRBJ1-1; 8 bases are shared with TRBD1. Trimming cost V 3 bases and J 1 base; bases outside gene matches: 1. The CDR3 spans 14 residues. Germline CDR1 is MNHEY and CDR2 is SMNVEV (reference sequence). The CDR3, as DNA: TGTGCCAGCAGTTTGACAGGGGCGAACACTGAAGCTTTCTTT. Protein: CASSLTGANTEAFF.

The chain has TRBV5-4 and TRBJ2-5; 12 bases are a match to TRBD2. The germline gives CDR1 SGHNT, CDR2 YYREEE (reference sequence). Unmatched junction bases numbered 8, after V lost 0 bases and J lost 11 bases. The CDR3 contains 15 residues. The chain's CDR3 is CASSLGSSGRAEQYF. The DNA of the CDR3 is TGTGCCAGCAGCTTGGGATCTAGCGGGAGGGCGGAGCAGTACTTC.

The sample holds one count of this clone. The chain is built from TRBV28 and TRBJ2-1; D is unclear. The V end lost 7 bases, the J end lost 7 bases, and 11 bases lay between the germline ends. CDR1 is MDHEN, CDR2 SYDVKM, per germline. The CDR3 consists of 12 residues. The CDR3 coding sequence is TGTGCCAGCAATGAGATTGTAAATGAGCAGTTCTTC. Protein: CASNEIVNEQFF.

The chain uses TRBV27 and TRBJ2-5; D is ambiguous. Between the trimmed V and J ends, which lost 0 bases and 5 bases, there was a span of 7 bases. The germline CDR1 and CDR2 sequences are MNHEY and SMNVEV (reference sequence). The CDR3 runs to 13 residues. The CDR3 DNA follows: TGTGCCAGCAGTTTATCGAATGCGGAGACCCAGTACTTC. The encoded protein is CASSLSNAETQYF.

This clone was found a few times. The chain recombines TRBV6-5 with TRBJ1-2; 7 bases align to TRBD1. CDR3 length: 14 amino acids. The V gene end was trimmed by 1 base and the J gene end by 6 bases; junction bases not matched to a gene: 5. Germline values: CDR1 MNHEY, CDR2 SVGAGI. The chain's CDR3 is CASSYWDRKDGYTF. The CDR3 DNA follows: TGTGCCAGCAGTTACTGGGACAGAAAGGATGGCTACACCTTC.

This chain links TRBV5-1 with TRBJ2-1, with D possibly being TRBD1 (5 bases). Trimming removed 2 bases from V and 6 bases from J, with 15 bases in between. Germline V gives CDR1 SGHRS, CDR2 YFSETQ. The CDR3 spans 15 residues. The CDR3 DNA sequence: TGCGCCAGCAGCTTAGGGGCTACCCCCTCCAATGAGCAGTTCTTC. Its translation: CASSLGATPSNEQFF. The full variable domain, rest sourced from reference TRBV5-1 and TRBJ2-1, is KAGVTQTPRYLIKTRGQQVTLSCSPISGHRSVSWYQQTPGQGLQFLFEYFSETQRNKGNFPGRFSGRQFSNSRSEMNVSTLELGDSALYLCASSLGATPSNEQFFGPGTRLTVL.

This clone was counted only a few times. The V call is TRBV7-2, the J call TRBJ1-2; TRBD1 might be the D (6 bases). The CDR3 length is 13 residues. The ends were cut back, 6 bases at V and 7 bases at J, with 15 bases in the middle. The germline V gene has CDR1 SGHTA and CDR2 FQGNSA. CDR3 residues: CASSSQGIGGYTF. CDR3 DNA: TGTGCCAGCAGTTCACAGGGAATCGGTGGCTACACCTTC.

This clone was seen only a few times. The chain employs TRBV5-1 and TRBJ2-2; 9 nucleotides line up with TRBD2. There are 15 residues in the CDR3. Germline V CDR1 and CDR2: SGHRS, YFSETQ. The J segment lost 1 base and the V segment lost 7 bases, leaving 5 bases of the junction unmatched. CDR3 loop: CASLETSGNTGELFF. CDR3 in DNA: TGCGCCAGCCTCGAGACTAGCGGGAACACCGGGGAGCTGTTTTTT.

The V call is TRBV6-5, the J call TRBJ1-1; 9 bases map to TRBD1. The CDR3 extends over 15 amino acids. Looked up from germline, CDR1 is MNHEY and CDR2 is SVGAGI. J was trimmed by 1 base and V by 6 bases; bases with no gene match: 6. CDR3 in DNA: TGTGCCAGCAGAAGACAGGGGGAGGCGAACACTGAAGCTTTCTTT. It codes for CASRRQGEANTEAFF.

Comment on this clone: At one boundary the junction diverges from the germline segment, which might be a read error. Additional DNA sequences in this sample encode the identical CDR3. The chain recombines TRBV5-1 with TRBJ1-1; D is uncertain. The CDR3 has 13 residues. CDR1 is SGHRS, CDR2 YFSETQ, per germline. The CDR3 nucleotides read TGCGCCAGCAGCTTGGCCTCGGGTACTGAAGCCTTCTTT. Protein product: CASSLASGTEAFF. Full variable domain (outside the CDR3, taken from reference TRBV5-1 and TRBJ1-1): KAGVTQTPRYLIKTRGQQVTLSCSPISGHRSVSWYQQTPGQGLQFLFEYFSETQRNKGNFPGRFSGRQFSNSRSEMNVSTLELGDSALYLCASSLASGTEAFFGQGTRLTVV.

This clone was picked up a small number of times. V and J are TRBV5-8 and TRBJ1-1; D may be TRBD1 (5 bases). This CDR3 region has 13 residues. Germline V CDR1 and CDR2: SGHTS, YDEGEE. Trimming removed 1 base from V and 10 bases from J, with 14 bases in between. The CDR3: CASSLSGMVVAFF. In nucleotides, the CDR3 is TGTGCCAGCAGCTTGTCAGGGATGGTCGTAGCTTTCTTT. The variable domain in full, with the rest retrieved from reference TRBV5-8 and TRBJ1-1, is EAGVTQSPTHLIKTRGQQATLRCSPISGHTSVYWYQQALGLGLQFLLWYDEGEERNRGNFPPRFSGRQFPNYSSELNVNALELEDSALYLCASSLSGMVVAFFGQGTRLTVV.

This clone has just a few counts. V and J are TRBV6-5 and TRBJ2-5, with 8 nucleotides matching TRBD1. Matching the DNA end better, TRBJ2-7 makes the J call doubtful. The length of the CDR3 is 15 residues. Germline values: CDR1 MNHEY, CDR2 SVGAGI. In DNA form, the CDR3 reads TGTGCCAGCAGTTACGGGAGGACAGGGCTATACGAGCAGTACTTC. As protein: CASSYGRTGLYEQYF.

The V call is TRBV6-1, the J call TRBJ1-2; 8 bases are a match to TRBD1. Germline CDR1 and CDR2: MNHNS and SASEGT. The CDR3 is 14 amino acids. Unmatched junction bases numbered 7, after V lost 7 bases and J lost 3 bases. The CDR3 protein is CASTDRGGYYGYTF. For the CDR3, the DNA is TGTGCCAGCACCGACAGGGGAGGATACTATGGCTACACCTTC.

This chain uses TRBV9 with TRBJ2-5; TRBD1 aligns across 10 bases. CDR1 is SGDLS and CDR2 is YYNGEE in the germline V gene. V lost 0 bases to trimming and J lost 1 base; unmatched junction nucleotides: 6. This CDR3 comprises 17 residues. CDR3 DNA: TGTGCCAGCAGCGTAGGATTTAGGGACAGGGGCCAAGAGACCCAGTACTTC. Translation: CASSVGFRDRGQETQYF. Filled out from reference TRBV9 and TRBJ2-5, the complete variable domain reads DSGVTQTPKHLITATGQRVTLRCSPRSGDLSVYWYQQSLDQGLQFLIQYYNGEERAKGNILERFSAQQFPDLHSELNLSSLELGDSALYFCASSVGFRDRGQETQYFGPGTRLLVL.

The V and J genes are TRBV6-5 and TRBJ2-7, with TRBD1 as a possible D gene (6 bases). Per the germline V gene, CDR1 is MNHEY and CDR2 is SVGAGI. Trimming shortened V by 2 bases and J by 5 bases, and 16 bases separated the two germline ends. CDR3 length: 15 residues. CDR3 DNA sequence: TGTGCCAGCAGTTACCAAACAGGGTACCGGCACGAGCAGTACTTC. Its translation is CASSYQTGYRHEQYF.

This chain uses TRBV10-1 with TRBJ2-7; D perhaps matches TRBD2 (6 bases). The length of the CDR3 is 17 residues. Trimming pared 3 bases from V and 2 bases from J, leaving 20 bases between. Germline V gene sequence: CDR1 WNHNN, CDR2 SYGVQD (reference sequence). The CDR3: CASSDPGGTRGAYEQYF. CDR3 bases: TGCGCCAGCAGTGACCCCGGCGGGACGCGGGGAGCCTACGAGCAGTACTTC.

This chain joins TRBV7-2 and TRBJ2-7; 11 bases are a match to TRBD2. Unmatched junction bases numbered 5, after V lost 3 bases and J lost 4 bases. This CDR3 has 15 residues. Germline V gene data show CDR1 as SGHTA and CDR2 as FQGNSA. CDR3 amino acids: CASSFVLAGGYEQYF. CDR3 coding DNA: TGTGCCAGCAGCTTTGTCCTAGCGGGAGGTTACGAGCAGTACTTC.